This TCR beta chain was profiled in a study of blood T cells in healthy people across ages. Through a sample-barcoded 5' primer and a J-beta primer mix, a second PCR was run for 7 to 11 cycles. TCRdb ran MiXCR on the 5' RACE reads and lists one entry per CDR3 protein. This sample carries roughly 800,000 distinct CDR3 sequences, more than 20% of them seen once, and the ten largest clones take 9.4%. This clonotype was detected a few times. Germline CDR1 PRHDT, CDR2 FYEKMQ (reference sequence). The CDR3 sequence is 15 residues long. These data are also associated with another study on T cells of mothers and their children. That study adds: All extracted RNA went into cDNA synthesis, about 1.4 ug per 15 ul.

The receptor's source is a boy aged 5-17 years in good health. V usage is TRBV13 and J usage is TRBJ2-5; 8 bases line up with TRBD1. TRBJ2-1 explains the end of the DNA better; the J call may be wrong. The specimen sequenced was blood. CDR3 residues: CASSQEPRQGPRQFF. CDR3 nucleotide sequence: TGTGCCAGCAGCCAAGAGCCTAGACAGGGGCCAAGGCAGTTCTTC.